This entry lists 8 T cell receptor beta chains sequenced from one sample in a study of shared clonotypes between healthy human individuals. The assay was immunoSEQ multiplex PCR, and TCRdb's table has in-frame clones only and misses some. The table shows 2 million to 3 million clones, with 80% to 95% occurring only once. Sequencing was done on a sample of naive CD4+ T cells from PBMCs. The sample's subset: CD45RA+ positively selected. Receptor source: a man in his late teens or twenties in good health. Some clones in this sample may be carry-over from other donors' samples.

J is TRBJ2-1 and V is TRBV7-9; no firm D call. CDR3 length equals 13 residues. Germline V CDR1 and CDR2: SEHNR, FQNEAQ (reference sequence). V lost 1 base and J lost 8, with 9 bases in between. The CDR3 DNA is TGTGCCAGCAGCTTAGTACCGGACCATGAGCAGTTCTTC. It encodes CASSLVPDHEQFF.

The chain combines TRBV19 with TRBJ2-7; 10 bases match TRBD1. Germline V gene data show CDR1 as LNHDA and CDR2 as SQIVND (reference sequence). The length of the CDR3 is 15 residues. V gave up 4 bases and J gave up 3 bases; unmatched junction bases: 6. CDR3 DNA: TGTGCCAGTAGTACTCAAGGACAGGGGGTCTACGAGCAGTACTTC. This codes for CASSTQGQGVYEQYF.

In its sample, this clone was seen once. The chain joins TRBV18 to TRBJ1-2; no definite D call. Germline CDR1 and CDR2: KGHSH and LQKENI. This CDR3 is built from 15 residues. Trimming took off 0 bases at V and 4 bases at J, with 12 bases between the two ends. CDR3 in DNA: TGTGCCAGCTCACCACCTGGGGATCCTCTCTATGGCTACACCTTC. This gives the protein CASSPPGDPLYGYTF. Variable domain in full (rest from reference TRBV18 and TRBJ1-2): NAGVMQNPRHLVRRRGQEARLRCSPMKGHSHVYWYRQLPEEGLKFMVYLQKENIIDESGMPKERFSAEFPKEGPSILRIQQVVRGDSAAYFCASSPPGDPLYGYTFGSGTRLTVV.

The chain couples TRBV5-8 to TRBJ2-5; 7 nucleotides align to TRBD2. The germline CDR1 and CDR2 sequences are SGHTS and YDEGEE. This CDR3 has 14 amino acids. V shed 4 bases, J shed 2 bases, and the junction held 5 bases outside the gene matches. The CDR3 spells CASSRLRGQETQYF. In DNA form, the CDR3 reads TGTGCCAGCAGCAGACTGCGGGGGCAAGAGACCCAGTACTTC. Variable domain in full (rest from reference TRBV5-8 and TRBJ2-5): EAGVTQSPTHLIKTRGQQATLRCSPISGHTSVYWYQQALGLGLQFLLWYDEGEERNRGNFPPRFSGRQFPNYSSELNVNALELEDSALYLCASSRLRGQETQYFGPGTRLLVL.

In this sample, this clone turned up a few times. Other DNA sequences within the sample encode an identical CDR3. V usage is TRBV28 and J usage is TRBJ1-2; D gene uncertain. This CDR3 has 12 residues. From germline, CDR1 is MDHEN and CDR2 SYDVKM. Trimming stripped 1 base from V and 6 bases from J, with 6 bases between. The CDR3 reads CASSLSAHGYTF. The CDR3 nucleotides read TGTGCCAGCAGTTTATCGGCCCATGGCTACACCTTC.

The CDR3 loop reads CASSPLPGMTYEQYF. CDR3 DNA: TGTGCCAGCTCACCACTCCCGGGGATGACCTACGAGCAGTACTTC. The chain carries TRBV18 and TRBJ2-7; a weak D match, TRBD2 (5 bases). Germline values: CDR1 KGHSH, CDR2 LQKENI. The CDR3 extends over 15 amino acids. V was shortened by 1 base and J by 2 bases, with 12 bases between the two germline ends.

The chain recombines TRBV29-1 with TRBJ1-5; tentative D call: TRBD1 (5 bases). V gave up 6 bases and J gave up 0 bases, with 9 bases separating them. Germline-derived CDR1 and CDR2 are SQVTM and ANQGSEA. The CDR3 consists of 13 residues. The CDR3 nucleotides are TGCAGCGTGGGGGAAAATAGCAATCAGCCCCAGCATTTT. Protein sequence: CSVGENSNQPQHF.

The CDR3 nucleotides read TGTGCCAGCAGCCAAGAGAAAGCGGGAGGTCGTGAGCAGTTCTTC. It translates to CASSQEKAGGREQFF. V and J are TRBV4-2 and TRBJ2-1, with 9 bases matching TRBD2. The germline gives CDR1 LGHNA, CDR2 YNFKEQ. This CDR3 has 15 residues. After removal of 0 bases from V and 9 bases from J, the junction contained 6 bases not matched to a gene.